This entry lists 2 T cell receptor beta chains sequenced from one sample in a study of T cell responses to AZD1222 COVID-19 vaccine. Some clones are missing from TCRdb's copy, which holds only in-frame ones; the method was immunoSEQ multiplex PCR. The sample has tens of thousands of clones; 87% are singletons. The sample consisted of peripheral blood, taken 28 days after the second AZD1222 dose. The receptors come from an adult who received the AZD1222 COVID-19 vaccine.

The V gene is TRBV27, the J gene TRBJ2-7, with a possible D match to TRBD1 (6 bases). V lost 8 bases and J 5 bases, leaving 22 bases between the germline ends. Germline V gene sequence: CDR1 MNHEY, CDR2 SMNVEV (reference sequence). The CDR3 consists of 15 residues. This CDR3 is CASSPSGTIVHEQYF. The DNA of the CDR3 is TGTGCCAGCTCTCCTTCCGGGACAATCGTCCACGAGCAGTACTTC.

The rearrangement links TRBV3-1 (or the pseudogene TRBV3-2) to TRBJ2-7; D might be TRBD2 (5 bases). The length of the CDR3 is 11 residues. Per germline, CDR1 LGHDT and CDR2 YNNKEL (reference sequence). V lost 3 bases and J 7 bases, leaving 7 bases between the germline ends. CDR3 amino acids: CASSQAGEQYF. In DNA form, the CDR3 reads TGTGCCAGCAGCCAGGCGGGTGAGCAGTACTTC.